These T cell receptor beta chains were read from a single sample in a study of T cell responses to AZD1222 COVID-19 vaccine. Method: immunoSEQ multiplex PCR; TCRdb's copy keeps in-frame clones and lacks some. The data contain more than 95,000 clones, around 92% of them singletons. The source material was peripheral blood, sampled on day 0 of AZD1222 vaccination. These receptors were collected from an adult in good health. Each CDR3 is given with its conserved first and last residue. The D gene is left open where the match is weak. Clone size, where shown, is once, few, many, or a class for clones that have expanded.

D | J | size | V | CDR3 | DNA
. | TRBJ1-2 | . | TRBV21-1 | CASSNAPSYGYTF | TGTGCCAGCAGCAACGCTCCCTCCTATGGCTACACCTTC
TRBD1 | TRBJ1-4 | . | TRBV30 | CAWSVQQGPGEKLFF | TGTGCCTGGAGTGTACAACAGGGGCCGGGGGAAAAACTGTTTTTT
TRBD2 | TRBJ2-5 | . | TRBV4-2 | CASSPRTSGGQETQYF | TGTGCCAGCAGCCCGAGGACTAGCGGGGGGCAAGAGACCCAGTACTTC
. | TRBJ2-2 | . | TRBV10-3 | CAIRTVRVGELFF | TGTGCCATCCGGACAGTCCGGGTCGGGGAGCTGTTTTTT
. | TRBJ1-2 | . | TRBV27 | CASSETPRGYGYTF | TGTGCCAGCAGCGAAACTCCCCGTGGCTATGGCTACACCTTC
TRBD1 | TRBJ1-4 | . | TRBV27 | CASRGLQGAGEKLFF | TGTGCCAGCCGGGGCCTACAGGGGGCCGGTGAAAAACTGTTTTTT
TRBD1 | TRBJ1-2 | . | TRBV19 | CASSIGGTATNYGYTF | TGTGCCAGTAGTATAGGGGGGACAGCTACTAACTATGGCTACACCTTC
. | TRBJ1-4 | . | TRBV28 | CASRDPGLNEKLFF | TGTGCCAGCAGAGATCCGGGTCTTAATGAAAAACTGTTTTTT
. | TRBJ2-1 | . | TRBV6-2/TRBV6-3 | CASSRIRGRYNEQFF | TGTGCCAGCAGTCGCATCCGGGGAAGATACAATGAGCAGTTCTTC
TRBD1 | TRBJ2-7 | . | TRBV27 | CASSLGQGAPSYEQYF | TGTGCCAGCAGTTTAGGACAGGGGGCCCCTTCCTACGAGCAGTACTTC
TRBD2 | TRBJ2-1 | . | TRBV18 | CASSPKRGLGQTSGRIDNEQFF | TGTGCCAGCTCACCTAAGCGTGGTTTGGGACAGACTAGCGGGAGGATTGACAATGAGCAGTTCTTC
TRBD1 | TRBJ1-5 | . | TRBV18 | CASSDYRGSNQPQHF | TGTGCCAGCTCCGACTACAGGGGGAGCAATCAGCCCCAGCATTTT
. | TRBJ1-4 | few | TRBV5-1 | CASSIGRGGEKLFF | TGCGCCAGCAGCATAGGGCGTGGCGGTGAAAAACTGTTTTTT
. | TRBJ1-2 | . | TRBV29-1 | CSVTQGGHGYTF | TGCAGCGTTACCCAAGGGGGGCATGGCTACACCTTC
. | TRBJ2-1 | . | TRBV19 | CASSIDGYEQFF | TGTGCCAGTAGTATAGATGGGTATGAGCAGTTCTTC
TRBD2 | TRBJ2-3 | . | TRBV11-3 | CASSSGGAFTDTQYF | TGTGCCAGCAGTAGCGGGGGGGCTTTCACAGATACGCAGTATTTT
TRBD1 | TRBJ1-3 | . | TRBV18 | CASSQGQRGNTIYF | TGTGCCAGCTCACAGGGACAGAGAGGAAACACCATATATTTT
. | TRBJ1-1 | . | TRBV19 | CASSPTGHNTEAFF | TGTGCCAGTAGTCCGACAGGCCATAACACTGAAGCTTTCTTT
. | TRBJ2-7 | . | TRBV7-8 | CASSPRVGPYEQYF | TGTGCCAGCAGCCCTCGAGTGGGACCCTACGAGCAGTACTTC
. | TRBJ1-5 | . | TRBV10-2 | CASSEVSGQPQHF | TGCGCCAGCAGTGAGGTTTCAGGTCAGCCCCAGCATTTT
. | TRBJ1-5 | . | TRBV25-1 | CASSDPGSNQPQHF | TGTGCCAGCAGTGACCCTGGAAGCAATCAGCCCCAGCATTTT
. | TRBJ1-5 | . | TRBV9 | CASSVDGDSNQPQHF | TGTGCCAGCAGCGTAGACGGGGATAGCAATCAGCCCCAGCATTTT
. | TRBJ2-7 | . | TRBV5-1 | CASSLDLTHAYEQYF | TGCGCCAGCAGCTTGGACCTCACGCACGCCTACGAGCAGTACTTC
. | TRBJ1-4 | few | TRBV27 | CASRLTRDSANEKLFF | TGTGCCAGCAGACTCACCCGGGATTCGGCTAATGAAAAACTGTTTTTT
TRBD1 | TRBJ2-7 | . | TRBV7-2 | CASTRDRVYEQYF | TGTGCCAGCACTAGAGACAGGGTATACGAGCAGTACTTC
. | TRBJ2-4 | . | TRBV7-2 | CASSLKSALKNIQYF | TGTGCCAGCAGCTTAAAGTCAGCGCTCAAAAACATTCAGTACTTC
. | TRBJ2-7 | . | TRBV11-2 | CASSSDSYEQYF | TGTGCCAGCAGCTCGGACTCCTACGAGCAGTACTTC
. | TRBJ2-1 | . | TRBV21-1 | CASSKGGDNEQFF | TGTGCCAGCAGCAAGGGGGGCGACAATGAGCAGTTCTTC
. | TRBJ2-2 | . | TRBV27 | CASSWYTGGNTGELFF | TGTGCCAGCAGTTGGTATACTGGAGGGAACACCGGGGAGCTGTTTTTT
. | TRBJ1-1 | . | TRBV9 | CASSVEWGETEAFF | TGTGCCAGCAGCGTAGAATGGGGGGAGACTGAAGCTTTCTTT
TRBD1 | TRBJ1-6 | few | TRBV19 | CASSTRTGMDSPLHF | TGTGCCAGTAGTACTCGGACAGGGATGGATTCACCCCTCCACTTT
. | TRBJ1-5 | . | TRBV12-3/TRBV12-4 | CASSLPPQPQHF | TGTGCCAGCAGTTTACCCCCACAGCCCCAGCATTTT
. | TRBJ2-3 | . | TRBV5-1 | CASSLTGAEDTQYF | TGCGCCAGCAGCTTGACGGGGGCAGAAGATACGCAGTATTTT
. | TRBJ2-7 | few | TRBV6-5 | CASSPSSSYEQYF | TGTGCCAGCAGTCCCTCTAGCTCCTACGAGCAGTACTTC
. | TRBJ1-2 | once | TRBV29-1 | CSARSLGGPNYGYTF | TGCAGCGCACGGAGCCTTGGGGGGCCTAACTATGGCTACACCTTC
. | TRBJ2-5 | once | TRBV18 | CASSPANLQETQYF | TGTGCCAGCTCCCCAGCTAACCTACAAGAGACCCAGTACTTC
. | TRBJ1-1 | once | TRBV6-5 | CASSSQSKGVDTEAFF | TGTGCCAGTAGTTCGCAAAGCAAGGGAGTCGACACTGAAGCTTTCTTT
. | TRBJ2-2 | . | TRBV9 | CASSVVGESGELFF | TGTGCCAGCAGCGTCGTTGGTGAGTCCGGGGAGCTGTTTTTT
. | TRBJ1-4 | . | TRBV7-3 | CASSPDGAKLFF | TGTGCCAGCAGCCCGGACGGGGCTAAGCTGTTTTTT
TRBD2 | TRBJ2-7 | . | TRBV6-2/TRBV6-3 | CASSRGLAYEQYF | TGTGCCAGCAGTAGGGGACTAGCCTACGAGCAGTACTTC
. | TRBJ2-2 | once | TRBV2 | CASSPGPTGELFF | TGTGCCAGCAGTCCAGGACCGACCGGGGAGCTGTTTTTT
. | TRBJ2-5 | . | TRBV28 | CASSFRETQYF | TGTGCCAGCAGTTTTCGGGAGACCCAGTACTTC
. | TRBJ1-5 | . | TRBV2 | CASSPVASNQPQHF | TGTGCCAGCAGCCCTGTAGCTAGCAATCAGCCCCAGCATTTT
TRBD2 | TRBJ2-1 | . | TRBV11-3 | CASSSPAGKYNEQFF | TGTGCCAGCAGCTCCCCAGCGGGAAAGTACAATGAGCAGTTCTTC
. | TRBJ1-1 | . | TRBV29-1 | CSVEDPANTEAFF | TGCAGCGTTGAAGATCCGGCGAACACTGAAGCTTTCTTT
. | TRBJ1-6 | . | TRBV2 | CASRQANSPLHF | TGTGCCAGCAGACAGGCTAATTCACCCCTCCACTTT
. | TRBJ1-2 | . | TRBV28 | CASSSGSAPGYTF | TGTGCCAGCAGTTCTGGGTCGGCCCCCGGCTACACCTTC
. | TRBJ2-2 | . | TRBV3-1/TRBV3-2 | CASAQTWGGATGELFF | TGTGCCAGCGCGCAAACCTGGGGGGGCGCCACCGGGGAGCTGTTTTTT
. | TRBJ1-4 | . | TRBV7-2 | CASSPGGGGEKLFF | TGTGCCAGCAGTCCCGGGGGCGGTGGGGAAAAACTGTTTTTT
TRBD2 | TRBJ2-3 | . | TRBV28 | CASSLPSGTSTDTQYF | TGTGCCAGCAGTTTGCCTAGCGGGACATCCACAGATACGCAGTATTTT
TRBD2 | TRBJ2-5 | . | TRBV27 | CASRRYTGEGEETQYF | TGTGCCAGCAGGCGATATACGGGGGAGGGAGAAGAGACCCAGTACTTC
. | TRBJ2-3 | . | TRBV5-1 | CASSLEAFRGADTQYF | TGCGCCAGCAGCTTGGAGGCTTTCCGGGGTGCAGATACGCAGTATTTT
TRBD1 | TRBJ1-2 | . | TRBV10-2 | CASASGQGYGYTF | TGCGCCAGTGCCTCGGGACAGGGGTATGGCTACACCTTC